This T cell receptor (beta chain) was identified during a study of T cell responses to AZD1222 COVID-19 vaccine. Study-level background: Second-dose recipients at about 4 or about 12 weeks were treated as one pooled group. Study findings and constraints: Reportedly, nearly half the spike-specific TCRs target unmutated variant regions. Females outnumbered males among donors, who were mostly white British; clonal diversity was possibly underestimated.

Assay: immunoSEQ multiplex PCR; the TCRdb copy retains only in-frame clones and omits some. The table includes 140,000 to 150,000 clones, 85% to 95% detected once. This clone was detected only once. Its target is unknown. The CDR3 runs 16 residues. Looked up from germline, CDR1 is SGHKS and CDR2 is YYEKEE (reference sequence). Trimming took 2 bases from V and 0 from J, leaving 13 bases between them. The starting material was peripheral blood, obtained on day 0 of AZD1222 vaccination. The V and J genes are TRBV5-5 and TRBJ2-3, with D perhaps TRBD2 (5 bases). The sequence was collected from an adult in good health. This CDR3 reads CASSFRIASSTDTQYF. The CDR3 DNA reads TGTGCCAGCAGCTTTCGGATAGCGTCCAGCACAGATACGCAGTATTTT.